What follows are 15 T cell receptor beta chains derived from one specimen sequenced in a study of glioma-infiltrating T cells after dendritic cell vaccination. Time point of the sample: after dendritic cell vaccination, including at tumor progression/relapse. Profiled with immunoSEQ multiplex PCR; TCRdb holds only in-frame clones, not every one. The sample has fewer than 65,000 clones, 70% to 90% seen once. Here the sequenced sample was blood, taken after dendritic cell vaccination. These receptor sequences come from a human donor with glioblastoma.

The chain is built from TRBV5-1 and TRBJ2-1; D is undetermined. Between the trimmed V and J ends, which lost 0 bases and 9 bases, there was a span of 10 bases. The CDR3 sequence is 13 residues long. CDR1 is SGHRS, CDR2 YFSETQ, per germline. CDR3 residues: CASSLEGRGEQFF. Here the CDR3 DNA reads TGCGCCAGCAGCTTGGAAGGAAGAGGTGAGCAGTTCTTC.

This rearrangement joins TRBV30 to TRBJ2-2, with a possible D match to TRBD2 (5 bases). The V and J ends lost 5 bases and 0 bases respectively, with 7 bases between them. CDR3 size: 13 residues. Per the germline V gene, CDR1 is GTSNPN and CDR2 is SVGIG (reference sequence). CDR3 in DNA: TGTGCCTGGGCCGGGGCGAACACCGGGGAGCTGTTTTTT. This translates into CAWAGANTGELFF.

The table lists this clone with a few counts. This chain joins TRBV5-5 and TRBJ2-7; TRBD2 agrees at 8 bases. The length of the CDR3 is 18 residues. J was trimmed by 2 bases and V by 0 bases; bases with no gene match: 13. The V gene's germline CDR1 is SGHKS and CDR2 YYEKEE (reference sequence). The DNA of the CDR3 is TGTGCCAGCAGCTTGGCAGCCCGGAGGCAGGGACTAGCCTACGAGCAGTACTTC. Translation: CASSLAARRQGLAYEQYF.

This sequence joins TRBV11-2 and TRBJ2-5, with 7 bases identical to TRBD1. In germline, CDR1 is SGHAT, CDR2 FQNNGV. There are 14 residues in the CDR3. J lost 5 bases, V lost 5 bases, and 8 bases had no gene match. DNA of the CDR3: TGTGCCAGCAGCCGTAGGGGGCGAGGGGAGACCCAGTACTTC. This translates into CASSRRGRGETQYF.

The rearrangement joins TRBV4-3 to TRBJ2-3, with 8 bases identical to TRBD2. There are 14 residues in the CDR3. Per germline, CDR1 LGHNA and CDR2 YSLEER. Unmatched junction bases numbered 7, after V lost 5 bases and J lost 6 bases. This CDR3 is CASSWSGSGDTQYF. Written as DNA, the CDR3 is TGCGCCAGCAGCTGGAGCGGGAGCGGGGATACGCAGTATTTT.

The rearrangement links TRBV6-1 to TRBJ2-3, with a weak D call TRBD2 (5 bases). The germline V gene has CDR1 MNHNS and CDR2 SASEGT. The CDR3 has 16 residues. Trimming took 1 base from V and 3 from J, leaving 14 bases between them. The CDR3 sequence: CASSEDGGSWTDTQYF. The CDR3 DNA is TGTGCCAGCAGTGAAGATGGTGGGAGTTGGACAGATACGCAGTATTTT.

J is TRBJ2-7 and V is TRBV18; no clear D gene. CDR1 is KGHSH and CDR2 is LQKENI in the germline V gene. Trimming cost V 1 base and J 5 bases, with 6 bases left between them. The CDR3 runs to 12 residues. The CDR3 bases are TGTGCCAGCTCACCACGGGCAGACGAGCAGTACTTC. Translated: CASSPRADEQYF.

The V gene is TRBV29-1, the J gene TRBJ2-2, with D uncertain. There are 16 residues in the CDR3. Looked up from germline, CDR1 is SQVTM and CDR2 is ANQGSEA. Trimming took 0 bases from V and 1 from J, leaving 12 bases between them. The CDR3 DNA is TGCAGCGTTGAAGATCCACAGAAGAGGAACACCGGGGAGCTGTTTTTT. Protein sequence: CSVEDPQKRNTGELFF.

The chain joins TRBV5-4 to TRBJ2-3; 10 bases line up with TRBD1. The CDR3 totals 14 residues. The J segment lost 7 bases and the V segment lost 4 bases, leaving 6 bases of the junction unmatched. From germline, CDR1 is SGHNT and CDR2 YYREEE (reference sequence). The CDR3 DNA is TGTGCCAGCAGCGTGGGACAGGGGCTAAATACGCAGTATTTT. It codes for CASSVGQGLNTQYF.

The chain has TRBV28 and TRBJ2-3; D is perhaps TRBD2 (5 bases). V gave up 5 bases and J gave up 13 bases, with 13 bases separating them. Germline V gene data show CDR1 as MDHEN and CDR2 as SYDVKM. The CDR3 runs 11 residues. Here the CDR3 DNA reads TGTGCCAGCAGTCCGGGGTTCCGTGAGTATTTT. Translating gives CASSPGFREYF.

The rearrangement joins TRBV6-1 to TRBJ1-5; D is possibly TRBD1 (6 bases). Germline CDR1 reads MNHNS; CDR2 reads SASEGT. CDR3 length: 15 residues. V dropped 3 bases and J dropped 1 base, with 10 bases sitting between them. The CDR3 nucleotides read TGTGCCAGCAGTGACCGGGGGGGCAGCAATCAGCCCCAGCATTTT. Translating gives CASSDRGGSNQPQHF.

V gene TRBV9 combines with J gene TRBJ1-3, with D maybe TRBD1 (6 bases). Germline assignment: CDR1 SGDLS and CDR2 YYNGEE. The V gene lost 0 bases and the J gene lost 2 bases, with 6 bases spanning the gap. This CDR3 has 14 residues. CDR3: CASSVEGAGNTIYF. The DNA for the CDR3 is TGTGCCAGCAGCGTAGAGGGGGCTGGAAACACCATATATTTT.

The chain is built from TRBV7-8 and TRBJ2-3, with D uncertain. Germline loops: CDR1 SGHVS, CDR2 FQNEAQ. Trimming stripped 6 bases from V and 0 bases from J, with 16 bases between. This CDR3 spans 16 amino acids. As DNA, the CDR3 is TGTGCCAGCAGTTCCCCCTTTCGGTCTAGCACAGATACGCAGTATTTT. Its translation: CASSSPFRSSTDTQYF. Combining the CDR3 with reference TRBV7-8 and TRBJ2-3 gives the whole variable domain GAGVSQSPRYKVAKRGQDVALRCDPISGHVSLFWYQQALGQGPEFLTYFQNEAQLDKSGLPSDRFFAERPEGSVSTLKIQRTQQEDSAVYLCASSSPFRSSTDTQYFGPGTRLTVL.

This rearrangement joins TRBV30 to TRBJ2-1; D unclear. Germline V gene data show CDR1 as GTSNPN and CDR2 as SVGIG (reference sequence). The CDR3 runs to 11 residues. V dropped 2 bases and J dropped 10 bases, with 9 bases sitting between them. CDR3 nucleotide sequence: TGTGCCTGGAGTTCGCGGATAGAGCAGTTCTTC. This encodes CAWSSRIEQFF.

This clone has just a few counts. CDR3 sequence (DNA): TGTGCCAGCAGCTCCCTACCCCGCACAGATACGCAGTATTTT. Translating gives CASSSLPRTDTQYF. The genes are TRBV9 and TRBJ2-3; D is ambiguous. This CDR3 region has 14 residues. Trimming left V 4 bases short and J 1 base short, with 10 bases between. Per the germline V gene, CDR1 is SGDLS and CDR2 is YYNGEE. The whole variable domain, remainder taken from reference TRBV9 and TRBJ2-3, is DSGVTQTPKHLITATGQRVTLRCSPRSGDLSVYWYQQSLDQGLQFLIQYYNGEERAKGNILERFSAQQFPDLHSELNLSSLELGDSALYFCASSSLPRTDTQYFGPGTRLTVL.